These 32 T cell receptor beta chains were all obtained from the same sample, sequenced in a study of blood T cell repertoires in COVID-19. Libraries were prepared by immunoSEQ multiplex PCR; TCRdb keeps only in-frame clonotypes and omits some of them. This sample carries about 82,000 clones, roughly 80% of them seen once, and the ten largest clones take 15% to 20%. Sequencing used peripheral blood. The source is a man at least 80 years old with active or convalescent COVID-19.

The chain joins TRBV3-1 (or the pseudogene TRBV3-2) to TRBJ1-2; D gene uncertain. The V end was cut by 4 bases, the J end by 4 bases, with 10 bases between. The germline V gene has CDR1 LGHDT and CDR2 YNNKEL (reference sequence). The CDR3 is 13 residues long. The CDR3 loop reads CASSPLGLYGYTF. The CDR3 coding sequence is TGTGCCAGCAGCCCTCTTGGGCTCTATGGCTACACCTTC.

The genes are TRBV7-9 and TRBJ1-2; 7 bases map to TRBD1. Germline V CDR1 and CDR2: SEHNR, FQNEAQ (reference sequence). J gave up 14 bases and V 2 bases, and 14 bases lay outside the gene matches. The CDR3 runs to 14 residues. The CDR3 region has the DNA TGTGCCAGCAGCTTAACAGGACAGGACCCCCTATCGACCTTC. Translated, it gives CASSLTGQDPLSTF.

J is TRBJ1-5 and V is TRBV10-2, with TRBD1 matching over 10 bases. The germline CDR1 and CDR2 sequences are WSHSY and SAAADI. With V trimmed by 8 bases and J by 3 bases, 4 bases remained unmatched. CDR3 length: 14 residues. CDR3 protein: CASATGGLNQPQHF. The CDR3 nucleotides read TGCGCCAGCGCGACAGGGGGCCTCAATCAGCCCCAGCATTTT.

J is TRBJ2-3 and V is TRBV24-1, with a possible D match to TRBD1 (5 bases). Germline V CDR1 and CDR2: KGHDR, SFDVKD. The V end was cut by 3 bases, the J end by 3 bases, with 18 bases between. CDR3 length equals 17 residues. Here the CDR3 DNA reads TGTGCCACCAGTGATAAGGACAAGATCACTCAAACAGATACGCAGTATTTT. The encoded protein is CATSDKDKITQTDTQYF.

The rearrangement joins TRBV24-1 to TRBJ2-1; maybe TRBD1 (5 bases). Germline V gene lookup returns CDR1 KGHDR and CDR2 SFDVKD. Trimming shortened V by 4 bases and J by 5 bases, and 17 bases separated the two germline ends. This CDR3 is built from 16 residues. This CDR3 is CATSDGHTILDNEQFF. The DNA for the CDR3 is TGTGCCACCAGTGACGGACACACGATATTAGACAATGAGCAGTTCTTC.

The CDR3 nucleotides read TGTGCCAGCAGTAATCTCGGGACTTCGAACACCGGGGAGCTGTTTTTT. Protein sequence: CASSNLGTSNTGELFF. The chain employs TRBV2 and TRBJ2-2; tentatively, D is TRBD2 (6 bases). The germline CDR1 and CDR2 sequences are SNHLY and FYNNEI. Trimming took off 5 bases at V and 0 bases at J, with 13 bases between the two ends. The CDR3 length is 16 residues.

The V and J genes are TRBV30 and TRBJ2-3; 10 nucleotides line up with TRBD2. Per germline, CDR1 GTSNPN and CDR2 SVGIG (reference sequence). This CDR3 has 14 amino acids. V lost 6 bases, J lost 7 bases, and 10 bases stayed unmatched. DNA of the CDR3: TGTGCCTGCAAAAGGACTAGCGGCCCCCATACGCAGTATTTT. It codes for CACKRTSGPHTQYF. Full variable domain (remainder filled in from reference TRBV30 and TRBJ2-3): SQTIHQWPATLVQPVGSPLSLECTVEGTSNPNLYWYRQAAGRGLQLLFYSVGIGQISSEVPQNLSASRPQDRQFILSSKKLLLSDSGFYLCACKRTSGPHTQYFGPGTRLTVL.

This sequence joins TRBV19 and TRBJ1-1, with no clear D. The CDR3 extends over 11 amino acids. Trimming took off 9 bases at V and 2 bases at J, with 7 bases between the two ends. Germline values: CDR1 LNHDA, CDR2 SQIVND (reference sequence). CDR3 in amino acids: CASLYNTEAFF. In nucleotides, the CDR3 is TGTGCCAGCCTGTATAACACTGAAGCTTTCTTT.

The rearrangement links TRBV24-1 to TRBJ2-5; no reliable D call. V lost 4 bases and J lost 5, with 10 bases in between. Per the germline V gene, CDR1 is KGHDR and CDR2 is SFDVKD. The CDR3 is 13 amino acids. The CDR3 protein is CATSEPERETQYF. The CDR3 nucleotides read TGTGCCACCAGTGAACCGGAGAGGGAGACCCAGTACTTC.

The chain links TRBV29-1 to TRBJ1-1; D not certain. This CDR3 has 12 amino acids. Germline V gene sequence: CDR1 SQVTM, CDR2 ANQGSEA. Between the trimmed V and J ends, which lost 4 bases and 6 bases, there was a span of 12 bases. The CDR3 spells CSVVRAGSEAFF. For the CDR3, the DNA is TGCAGCGTTGTGAGGGCTGGTTCTGAAGCTTTCTTT.

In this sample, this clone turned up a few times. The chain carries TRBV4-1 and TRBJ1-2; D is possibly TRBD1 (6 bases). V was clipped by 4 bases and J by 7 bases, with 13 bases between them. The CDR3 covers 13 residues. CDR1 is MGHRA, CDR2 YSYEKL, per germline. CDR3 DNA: TGCGCCAGCAGCCTTGGGGGGGCGGGTGGCTACACCTTC. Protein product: CASSLGGAGGYTF.

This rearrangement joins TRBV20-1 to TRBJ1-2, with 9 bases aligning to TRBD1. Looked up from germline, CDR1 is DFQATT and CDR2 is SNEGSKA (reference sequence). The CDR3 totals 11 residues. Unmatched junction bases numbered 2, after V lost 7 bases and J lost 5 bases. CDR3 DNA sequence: TGCAGTGTCGACAGGGGGTATGGCTACACCTTC. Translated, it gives CSVDRGYGYTF.

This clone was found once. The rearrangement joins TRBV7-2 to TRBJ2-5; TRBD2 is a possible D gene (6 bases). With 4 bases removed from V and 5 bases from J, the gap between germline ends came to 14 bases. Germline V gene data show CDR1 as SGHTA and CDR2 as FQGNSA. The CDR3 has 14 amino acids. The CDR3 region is CASSSGHSGETQYF. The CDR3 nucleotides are TGTGCCAGCAGCTCCGGACACAGCGGGGAGACCCAGTACTTC. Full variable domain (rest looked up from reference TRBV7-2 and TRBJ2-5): GAGVSQSPSNKVTEKGKDVELRCDPISGHTALYWYRQSLGQGLEFLIYFQGNSAPDKSGLPSDRFSAERTGGSVSTLTIQRTQQEDSAVYLCASSSGHSGETQYFGPGTRLLVL.

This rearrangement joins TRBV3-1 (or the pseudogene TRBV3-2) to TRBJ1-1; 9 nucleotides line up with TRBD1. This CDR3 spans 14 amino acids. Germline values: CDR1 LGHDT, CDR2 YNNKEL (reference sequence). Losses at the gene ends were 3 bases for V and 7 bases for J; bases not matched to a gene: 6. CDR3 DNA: TGTGCCAGCAGCCACAAGGACAGGGGAGGTGAAGCTTTCTTT. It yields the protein CASSHKDRGGEAFF.

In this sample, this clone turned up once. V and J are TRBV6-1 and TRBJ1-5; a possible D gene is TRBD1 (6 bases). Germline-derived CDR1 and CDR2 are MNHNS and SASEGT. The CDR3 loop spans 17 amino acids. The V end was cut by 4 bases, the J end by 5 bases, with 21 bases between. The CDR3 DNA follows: TGTGCCAGCAGTGGTGCCTTGTGGGGGCTTGGCGATCAGCCCCAGCATTTT. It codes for CASSGALWGLGDQPQHF.

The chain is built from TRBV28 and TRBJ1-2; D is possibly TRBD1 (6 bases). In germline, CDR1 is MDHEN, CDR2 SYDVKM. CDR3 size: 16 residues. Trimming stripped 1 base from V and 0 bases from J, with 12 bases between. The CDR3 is CASSLFRQAPNYGYTF. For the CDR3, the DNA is TGTGCCAGCAGTTTATTCCGACAGGCGCCTAACTATGGCTACACCTTC.

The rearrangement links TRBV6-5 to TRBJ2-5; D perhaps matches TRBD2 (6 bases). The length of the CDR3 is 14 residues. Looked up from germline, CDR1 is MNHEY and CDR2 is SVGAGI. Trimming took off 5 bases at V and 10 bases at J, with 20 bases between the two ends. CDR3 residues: CASSLTSPGPGQYF. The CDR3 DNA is TGTGCCAGCAGTCTAACTAGCCCCGGCCCGGGCCAGTACTTC.

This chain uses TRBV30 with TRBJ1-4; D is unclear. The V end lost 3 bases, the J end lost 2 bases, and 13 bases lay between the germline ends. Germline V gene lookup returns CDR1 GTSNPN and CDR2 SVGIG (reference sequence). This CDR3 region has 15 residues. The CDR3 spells CAWSPQLATNEKLFF. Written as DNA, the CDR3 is TGTGCCTGGAGCCCACAGCTTGCGACTAATGAAAAACTGTTTTTT. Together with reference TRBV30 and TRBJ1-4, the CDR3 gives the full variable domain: SQTIHQWPATLVQPVGSPLSLECTVEGTSNPNLYWYRQAAGRGLQLLFYSVGIGQISSEVPQNLSASRPQDRQFILSSKKLLLSDSGFYLCAWSPQLATNEKLFFGSGTQLSVL.

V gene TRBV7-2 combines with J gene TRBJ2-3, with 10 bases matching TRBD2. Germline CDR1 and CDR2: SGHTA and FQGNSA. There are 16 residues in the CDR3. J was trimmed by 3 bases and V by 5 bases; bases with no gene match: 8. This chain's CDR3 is CASSPSSGGATDTQYF. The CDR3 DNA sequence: TGTGCCAGCAGCCCGTCCAGCGGGGGGGCGACAGATACGCAGTATTTT.

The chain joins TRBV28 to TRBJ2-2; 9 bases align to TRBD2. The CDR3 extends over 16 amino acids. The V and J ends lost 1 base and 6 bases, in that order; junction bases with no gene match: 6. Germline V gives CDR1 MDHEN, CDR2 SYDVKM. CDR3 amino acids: CASSLSAGGNSGELFF. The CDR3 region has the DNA TGTGCCAGCAGTTTATCAGCGGGAGGTAACTCCGGGGAGCTGTTTTTT.

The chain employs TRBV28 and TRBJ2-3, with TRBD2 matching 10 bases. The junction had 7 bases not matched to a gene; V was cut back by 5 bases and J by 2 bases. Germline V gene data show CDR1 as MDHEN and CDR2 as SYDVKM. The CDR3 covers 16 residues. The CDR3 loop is CASSQRTSGFTDTQYF. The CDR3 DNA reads TGTGCCAGCAGTCAAAGGACTAGCGGATTCACAGATACGCAGTATTTT.

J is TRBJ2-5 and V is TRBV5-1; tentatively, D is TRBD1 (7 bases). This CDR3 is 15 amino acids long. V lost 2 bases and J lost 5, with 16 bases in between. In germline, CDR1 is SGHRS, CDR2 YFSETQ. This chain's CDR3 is CASSLNFRGRETQYF. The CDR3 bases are TGCGCCAGCAGCTTAAACTTCAGGGGGAGGGAGACCCAGTACTTC.

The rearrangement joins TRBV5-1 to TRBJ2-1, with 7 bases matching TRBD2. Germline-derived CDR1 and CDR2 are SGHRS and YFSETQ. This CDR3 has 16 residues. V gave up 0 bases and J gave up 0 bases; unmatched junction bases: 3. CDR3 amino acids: CASSLVPSGSYNEQFF. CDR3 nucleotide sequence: TGCGCCAGCAGCTTGGTTCCTAGCGGCTCCTACAATGAGCAGTTCTTC.

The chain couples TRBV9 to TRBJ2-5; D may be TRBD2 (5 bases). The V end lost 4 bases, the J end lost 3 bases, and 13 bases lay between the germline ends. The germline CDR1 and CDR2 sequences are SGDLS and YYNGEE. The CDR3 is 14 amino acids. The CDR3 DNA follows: TGTGCCAGCAGCCCCCGGGGTACAAAAGAGACCCAGTACTTC. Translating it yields CASSPRGTKETQYF. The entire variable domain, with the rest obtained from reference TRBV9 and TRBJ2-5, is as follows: DSGVTQTPKHLITATGQRVTLRCSPRSGDLSVYWYQQSLDQGLQFLIQYYNGEERAKGNILERFSAQQFPDLHSELNLSSLELGDSALYFCASSPRGTKETQYFGPGTRLLVL.

CDR3 in amino acids: CASGATSGSHTDTQYF. In DNA, the CDR3 is TGTGCTAGTGGTGCGACTAGCGGGAGCCACACAGATACGCAGTATTTT. The rearrangement uses TRBV12-5 and TRBJ2-3, with 12 bases matching TRBD2. The V gene end was trimmed by 5 bases and the J gene end by 2 bases; junction bases not matched to a gene: 5. Looked up from germline, CDR1 is LGHNT and CDR2 is FRNRAP. The CDR3 extends over 16 amino acids.

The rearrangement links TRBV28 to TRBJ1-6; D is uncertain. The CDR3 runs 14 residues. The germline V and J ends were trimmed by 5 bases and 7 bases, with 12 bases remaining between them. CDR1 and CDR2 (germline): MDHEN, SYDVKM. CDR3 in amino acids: CASSLTPNNSPLHF. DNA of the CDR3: TGTGCCAGCAGTCTGACACCCAACAATTCACCCCTCCACTTT.

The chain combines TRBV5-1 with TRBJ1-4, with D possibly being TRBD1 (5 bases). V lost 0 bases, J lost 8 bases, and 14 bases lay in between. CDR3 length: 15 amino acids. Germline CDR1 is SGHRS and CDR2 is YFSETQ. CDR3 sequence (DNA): TGCGCCAGCAGCTTGGCGGCAGGGCAGGACGAAAAACTGTTTTTT. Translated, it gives CASSLAAGQDEKLFF.

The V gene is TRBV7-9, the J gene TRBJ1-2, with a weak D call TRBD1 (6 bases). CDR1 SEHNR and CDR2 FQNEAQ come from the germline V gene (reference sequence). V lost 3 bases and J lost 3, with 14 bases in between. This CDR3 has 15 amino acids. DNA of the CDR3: TGTGCCAGCAGCTTCCTTCAGGGGAAGGACTATGGCTACACCTTC. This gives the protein CASSFLQGKDYGYTF.

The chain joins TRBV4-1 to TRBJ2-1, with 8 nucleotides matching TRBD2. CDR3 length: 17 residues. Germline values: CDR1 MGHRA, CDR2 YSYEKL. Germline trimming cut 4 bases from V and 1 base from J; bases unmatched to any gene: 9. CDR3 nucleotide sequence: TGCGCCAGCAGCCGAGGGCCGGGGGGGGAGTCCTACAATGAGCAGTTCTTC. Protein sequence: CASSRGPGGESYNEQFF.

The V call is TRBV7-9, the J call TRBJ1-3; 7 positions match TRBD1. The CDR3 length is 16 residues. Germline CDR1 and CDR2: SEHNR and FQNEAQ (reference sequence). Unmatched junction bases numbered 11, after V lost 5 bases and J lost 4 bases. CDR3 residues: CASSLGPTGPGNTIYF. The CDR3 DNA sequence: TGTGCCAGCAGCCTGGGGCCGACAGGGCCCGGAAACACCATATATTTT. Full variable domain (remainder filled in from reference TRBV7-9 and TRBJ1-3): DTGVSQNPRHKITKRGQNVTFRCDPISEHNRLYWYRQTLGQGPEFLTYFQNEAQLEKSRLLSDRFSAERPKGSFSTLEIQRTEQGDSAMYLCASSLGPTGPGNTIYFGEGSWLTVV.

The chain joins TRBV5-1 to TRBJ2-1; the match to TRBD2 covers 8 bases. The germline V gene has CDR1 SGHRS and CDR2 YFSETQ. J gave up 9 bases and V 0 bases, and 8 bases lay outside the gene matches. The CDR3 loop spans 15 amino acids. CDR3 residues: CASSLVSGTLAEQFF. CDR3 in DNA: TGCGCCAGCAGCTTGGTTAGCGGGACGCTCGCTGAGCAGTTCTTC.

The CDR3: CASSEGPDNEQFF. Here the CDR3 DNA reads TGCGCCAGCAGTGAGGGGCCCGACAATGAGCAGTTCTTC. The V call is TRBV10-1, the J call TRBJ2-1; D unclear. Per germline, CDR1 WNHNN and CDR2 SYGVQD (reference sequence). V was shortened by 2 bases and J by 5 bases, with 7 bases between the two germline ends. The CDR3 is made up of 13 amino acids.